A single sample is the source of the 30 T cell receptor beta chains below, sequenced in a study of CD8+ T cells in alopecia areata. The study sorted pooled cutaneous lymph node cells by CD4, CD8alpha, NKG2D, NKG2ACE and other markers. Once RNA had been extracted, it was reverse transcribed into cDNA to act as the sequencing template. The method was immunoSEQ multiplex PCR; TCRdb's version includes in-frame clones alone and lacks a portion of them. The sample yields 200,000 to 300,000 clones, without any singletons. Sequencing was carried out using CD4+ T cells sorted from a lymph node. Receptor source: a C3H/HeJ mouse with alopecia areata. The MHC haplotype of this mouse line is H2-k.

There are a few counts of this clone. Gene names follow the mouse nomenclature. The CDR3 is cut off 4 residues early in the read; its end comes from the germline J gene. Other nucleotide sequences in the sample specify the same CDR3. The chain employs TRBV13-3 and TRBJ2-2, with TRBD2 matching 10 bases. CDR3 size: 15 residues. Unmatched junction bases numbered 0, after V lost 0 bases and J lost 4 bases. Germline CDR1 reads NNHDY; CDR2 reads SYVADS. The CDR3 loop is CASSDGTGGTGQLYF. The covered CDR3 bases are TGTGCCAGCAGTGATGGGACTGGGGGCACCGGG.

This clone was counted between two and nine times. Gene names follow the mouse nomenclature. From the germline J gene comes the end of the CDR3, since the read stops 4 residues before it. V gene TRBV13-1 combines with J gene TRBJ2-5; D remains ambiguous. The CDR3 runs to 13 residues. The germline CDR1 and CDR2 sequences are NSHNY and SYGAGN. This CDR3 is CASSDWVKDTQYF. The sequenced CDR3 bases are TGTGCCAGCAGTGATTGGGTCAAAGAC.

This clone was detected a few times. Genes and germline come from the mouse. The read falls 4 residues short of the CDR3 end, and the missing part is taken from the germline J gene. Other DNA variants within this sample encode the same CDR3. The chain employs TRBV13-1 and TRBJ1-1; TRBD1 aligns across 7 bases. With 5 bases clipped from V and 0 bases from J, the junction kept 4 bases outside the gene matches. The V gene's germline CDR1 is NSHNY and CDR2 SYGAGN. The CDR3 loop spans 14 amino acids. CDR3 loop: CASSRQGANTEVFF. CDR3 DNA, as far as it was read: TGTGCCAGCAGCAGACAGGGAGCAAACACA.

In this sample, this clone turned up a few times. Any gene name here is a mouse gene name. The read halts 4 residues ahead of the CDR3 end, with the missing end drawn from the germline J gene. The genes are TRBV5 and TRBJ2-3; TRBD1 is a possible D gene (6 bases). V was shortened by 1 base and J by 1 base, with 9 bases between the two germline ends. The CDR3 loop spans 15 amino acids. CDR1 and CDR2 from the germline V gene are LGHNA and YNLKQL (reference sequence). The CDR3 DNA, read in part, is TGTGCCAGCAGCCAAGCCAGGGGTGGTGCAGAA. It translates to CASSQARGGAE. The CDR3, in full, reads CASSQARGGAETLYF.

Remarks on this clone: The genes are named according to mouse. With the read ending 4 residues before the CDR3 end, the germline J gene is used to fill in that end. The same CDR3 is also encoded by other DNA sequences in this sample. The V call is TRBV5, the J call TRBJ2-3, with TRBD1 identical over 10 bases. With V trimmed by 4 bases and J by 3 bases, 1 base remained unmatched. This CDR3 contains 14 residues. Germline CDR1 reads LGHNA; CDR2 reads YNLKQL (reference sequence). Incomplete CDR3 DNA: TGTGCCAGCAGCCCGGGACAGGGGGCAGAA. It codes for CASSPGQGAE. The entire CDR3 sequence reads CASSPGQGAETLYF.

This clone has a handful of counts. The gene symbols are mouse symbols. Sequencing ends 4 residues short of the CDR3 end; the germline J gene provides the rest. The chain joins TRBV17 to TRBJ2-1, with 8 nucleotides matching TRBD2. J gave up 6 bases and V 1 base, and 2 bases lay outside the gene matches. Per germline, CDR1 MNHDT and CDR2 YYDKIL. CDR3 length equals 14 residues. CDR3 loop: CASSRGLGSAEQFF. The sequenced part of the CDR3 DNA is TGTGCTAGCAGTAGAGGACTGGGGAGTGCT. The whole variable domain, remainder taken from reference TRBV17 and TRBJ2-1, is DTTVKQNPRYKLARVGKPVNLICSQTMNHDTMYWYQKKPNQAPKLLLFYYDKILNREADTFEKFQSSRPNNSFCSLYIGSAGLEYSAMYLCASSRGLGSAEQFFGPGTRLTVL.

This clone was counted many times. The gene names here belong to mouse. The CDR3 here is CASSQTGTANTEVFF. The part of the CDR3 DNA that was read is TGTGCCAGCAGCCAAACCGGGACAGCAAACACA. The chain has TRBV5 and TRBJ1-1; 7 positions match TRBD1. The read is 4 residues too short to cover the CDR3 end, so that end is filled in from the germline J gene. The germline gives CDR1 LGHNA, CDR2 YNLKQL (reference sequence). With 2 bases clipped from V and 0 bases from J, the junction kept 3 bases outside the gene matches. This CDR3 spans 15 amino acids.

About this clone itself: Mouse gene names and germline throughout. The read ends 4 residues shy of where the CDR3 ends; the end is completed using the germline J gene. This chain uses TRBV13-3 with TRBJ2-5, with TRBD1 as a possible D gene (5 bases). The germline gives CDR1 NNHDY, CDR2 SYVADS. The CDR3 totals 15 residues. Deletions cut 0 bases from V and 0 bases from J, with 8 bases between. The CDR3 reads CASSDARVNQDTQYF. CDR3 DNA (partial): TGTGCCAGCAGTGATGCCAGGGTTAACCAAGAC. Using reference TRBV13-3 and TRBJ2-5 for the parts outside the CDR3, the full variable domain is EAAVTQSPRSKVAVTGGKVTLSCHQTNNHDYMYWYRQDTGHGLRLIHYSYVADSTEKGDIPDGYKASRPSQENFSLILELASLSQTAVYFCASSDARVNQDTQYFGPGTRLLVL.

This clone was picked up a small number of times. The gene names given are mouse names. Sequencing ends 4 residues short of the CDR3 end; the germline J gene provides the rest. The genes are TRBV1 and TRBJ2-5, with TRBD1 as a possible D gene (6 bases). Germline-derived CDR1 and CDR2 are NSQYPW and LRSPGD (reference sequence). The CDR3 totals 14 residues. The covered CDR3 bases are TGCACCTGCAGTTCAACAGGGCGAGGAGAC. Translated, it gives CTCSSTGRGD. The CDR3 as a whole reads CTCSSTGRGDTQYF.

In regard to this clone: Genes and germline come from the mouse. The CDR3 end lies 4 residues beyond the end of the read and is filled in from the germline J gene. Distinct nucleotide sequences in the sample also encode this CDR3. The chain couples TRBV5 to TRBJ2-1, with 10 bases that match TRBD2. Germline CDR1 and CDR2: LGHNA and YNLKQL (reference sequence). The CDR3 contains 15 residues. Losses at the gene ends were 3 bases for V and 1 base for J; bases not matched to a gene: 0. CDR3 loop: CASSHWGGNYAEQFF. The part of the CDR3 DNA that was read is TGTGCCAGCAGCCACTGGGGGGGCAACTATGCT.

This clone has only a few counts. Gene names are mouse gene names. The DNA ends 4 residues before the CDR3 does, and the rest of the CDR3 is filled in from the germline J gene. The chain employs TRBV5 and TRBJ1-1, with a possible D match to TRBD1 (6 bases). Germline V CDR1 and CDR2: LGHNA, YNLKQL (reference sequence). The CDR3 totals 15 residues. The CDR3 bases that were read are TGTGCCAGCAGCCAAGATCGTCTGGGGGGGCAA. Its protein is CASSQDRLGGQ. The entire CDR3 reads CASSQDRLGGQEVFF.

About this clone itself: Gene names denote mouse genes. Read coverage stops 4 residues before the CDR3 terminus; the germline J gene supplies the remainder. V and J are TRBV5 and TRBJ2-3, with 12 bases that match TRBD1. The germline CDR1 and CDR2 sequences are LGHNA and YNLKQL (reference sequence). J gave up 3 bases and V 1 base, and 2 bases lay outside the gene matches. This CDR3 comprises 16 residues. The CDR3 is CASSQGGTGGAETLYF. The part of the CDR3 DNA that was read is TGTGCCAGCAGCCAAGGCGGGACAGGGGGCGCAGAA.

Points on this clone: Here the gene names and germline are mouse. Read sequence stops 4 residues before the CDR3 end, and the germline J gene provides the missing end. The rearrangement joins TRBV19 to TRBJ2-3, with D possibly matching TRBD1 (6 bases). The CDR3 runs to 14 residues. V lost 1 base and J 4 bases, leaving 10 bases between the germline ends. Germline CDR1 is FNHDT and CDR2 is SITEND (reference sequence). CDR3 amino acids: CASSIQGRTETLYF. The part of the CDR3 DNA that was read is TGTGCCAGCAGTATACAGGGGAGGACAGAA.

This clone was counted only a few times. Gene names are the mouse ones. The CDR3 is cut off 4 residues early in the read; its end comes from the germline J gene. The chain has TRBV13-1 and TRBJ2-3, with 9 bases aligning to TRBD2. The V gene's germline CDR1 is NSHNY and CDR2 SYGAGN. The CDR3 is 16 amino acids. The trim removed 5 bases at V and 0 bases at J, leaving 7 bases unmatched. CDR3 sequence: CASRNRLGASAETLYF. The CDR3 DNA, read in part, is TGTGCCAGCAGAAACAGACTGGGGGCTAGTGCAGAA.

For this clone: Gene names are the mouse ones. Different DNA sequences within this sample yield the same CDR3. CDR3 bases read: TGTGCCAGCAGCGGGGACAGTCAAGAC. Amino acids: CASSGDSQD. Given in full, the CDR3 is CASSGDSQDTQYF. The chain combines TRBV13-1 with TRBJ2-5; TRBD1 matches 7 bases. The read is 4 residues too short to cover the CDR3 end, so that end is filled in from the germline J gene. CDR3 length: 13 residues. The germline V gene has CDR1 NSHNY and CDR2 SYGAGN. The ends lost 5 bases at V and 3 bases at J; junction bases unmatched: 3.

In the case of this clone: Gene labels here are mouse ones. The read ends 3 residues early relative to the CDR3; the germline J gene fills the gap. The chain carries TRBV31 and TRBJ1-6; D may be TRBD1 (6 bases). TRBJ1-6 is assigned to the ORF class and has an uncertain function. The CDR3 is 15 residues long. Trimming pared 1 base from V and 0 bases from J, leaving 7 bases between. The germline V gene has CDR1 GKSSPN and CDR2 SITVG. The part of the CDR3 DNA that was read is TGTGCCTGGAGTCAAGGGGGTTCCTATAATTCGCCC. It yields the protein CAWSQGGSYNSP. The entire CDR3 reads CAWSQGGSYNSPLYF.

This clone was seen a handful of times. Genes and germline come from the mouse. The CDR3 end falls 4 residues outside the read, so it is completed with the germline J gene. The gene calls are TRBV13-1 and TRBJ2-3, with D possibly TRBD2 on 6 matching bases. The V end lost 2 bases, the J end lost 3 bases, and 7 bases lay between the germline ends. This CDR3 comprises 13 residues. Germline CDR1 and CDR2: NSHNY and SYGAGN. The CDR3 region is CASSEGLAETLYF. The sequenced part of the CDR3 DNA is TGTGCCAGCAGTGAAGGACTGGCAGAA.

On this clone: Gene names refer to mouse genes. Read data end 4 residues before the CDR3 end; the end is taken from the germline J gene. The V gene is TRBV13-1, the J gene TRBJ2-5; 12 bases are a match to TRBD1. Germline V gene data show CDR1 as NSHNY and CDR2 as SYGAGN. CDR3 length: 15 residues. CDR3 DNA (partial): TGTGCCAGCAGTGATAGGGGACAGGGGGCCGAC. It codes for CASSDRGQGAD. The whole CDR3 protein is CASSDRGQGADTQYF.

This clone was counted between two and nine times. The gene names given are mouse names. Sequencing ends 4 residues short of the CDR3 end; the germline J gene provides the rest. The rearrangement uses TRBV1 and TRBJ2-1; the D gene is possibly TRBD1 (6 bases). The CDR3 is made up of 16 amino acids. Germline CDR1 reads NSQYPW; CDR2 reads LRSPGD (reference sequence). V lost 0 bases, J lost 3 bases, and 12 bases lay in between. The CDR3 protein is CTCSADRDKPYAEQFF. Incomplete CDR3 DNA: TGCACCTGCAGTGCAGATAGGGACAAACCCTATGCT.

This clone has just a few counts. Gene and germline names: mouse. The CDR3 end is not reached by the read, which stops 4 residues before it; the germline J gene fills it in. The genes are TRBV5 and TRBJ1-2, with D perhaps TRBD1 (5 bases). Germline lookup yields CDR1 LGHNA and CDR2 YNLKQL (reference sequence). Deletions cut 0 bases from V and 0 bases from J, with 5 bases between. The CDR3 is 14 residues long. The DNA read from the CDR3 is TGTGCCAGCAGCCAAGAGGACACAAACTCC. This gives the protein CASSQEDTNS. The full CDR3 protein reads CASSQEDTNSDYTF.

This clone has just a few counts. Gene names denote mouse genes. The DNA read from the CDR3 is TGTGCCAGCAGTCACAGGGTAAAC. Its translation: CASSHRVN. The whole CDR3 protein is CASSHRVNTLYF. The chain carries TRBV19 and TRBJ2-4, with D possibly TRBD1 on 6 matching bases. The read ends 4 residues shy of where the CDR3 ends; the end is completed using the germline J gene. The germline CDR1 and CDR2 sequences are FNHDT and SITEND (reference sequence). This CDR3 has 12 residues.

Notes on this clone: Gene names and germline match the mouse. The read terminates 4 residues before the CDR3 end, so the remaining end is supplied by the germline J gene. The V gene is TRBV31, the J gene TRBJ2-5; D could derive from TRBD1 or TRBD2 (5 bases each). With 1 base removed from V and 2 bases from J, the gap between germline ends came to 10 bases. In germline, CDR1 is GKSSPN, CDR2 SITVG. This CDR3 is built from 14 residues. CDR3 bases read: TGTGCCTGGAGTCAGGGGCCCGTCCAAGAC. Its protein product is CAWSQGPVQD. The complete CDR3 protein is CAWSQGPVQDTQYF.

About this clone: Gene names and germline refer to mouse. The read is 4 residues too short to cover the CDR3 end, so that end is filled in from the germline J gene. Other DNA sequences in this specimen translate into the identical CDR3. The chain recombines TRBV5 with TRBJ2-5; 7 nucleotides match TRBD1. V shed 0 bases, J shed 3 bases, and the junction held 3 bases outside the gene matches. CDR1 is LGHNA and CDR2 is YNLKQL in the germline V gene (reference sequence). The CDR3 totals 15 residues. The sequenced CDR3 bases are TGTGCCAGCAGCCAAGAAGGCAGGGGGCAAGAC. Translated, it gives CASSQEGRGQD. The full-length CDR3 reads as CASSQEGRGQDTQYF.

Concerning this clone itself: The genes are named according to mouse. Sequencing ends 4 residues short of the CDR3 end; the germline J gene provides the rest. Other DNA sequences in the same sample also yield this CDR3. The genes are TRBV1 and TRBJ2-7; tentative D call: TRBD2 (5 bases). The V gene lost 0 bases and the J gene lost 3 bases, with 9 bases spanning the gap. The CDR3 has 14 amino acids. CDR1 and CDR2 from the germline V gene are NSQYPW and LRSPGD (reference sequence). CDR3 protein: CTCSADPGLYEQYF. The covered CDR3 bases are TGCACCTGCAGTGCAGATCCTGGGCTCTAT.

This clone was counted a few times. Mouse names are used for the genes. Read sequence stops 4 residues before the CDR3 end, and the germline J gene provides the missing end. The V and J genes are TRBV13-1 and TRBJ2-4; TRBD2 matches 7 bases. This CDR3 spans 14 amino acids. Germline V gene data show CDR1 as NSHNY and CDR2 as SYGAGN. Here the CDR3 reads CASSDPTGKNTLYF. The covered CDR3 bases are TGTGCCAGCAGTGACCCGACTGGGAAAAAC.

This clone was observed a handful of times. Any gene name here is a mouse gene name. The read terminates 4 residues before the CDR3 end, so the remaining end is supplied by the germline J gene. This chain links TRBV13-1 with TRBJ2-5; TRBD2 matches at 7 bases. CDR3 size: 15 residues. The germline V gene encodes CDR1 NSHNY and CDR2 SYGAGN. The CDR3 loop reads CASSERTGARDTQYF. CDR3 bases read: TGTGCCAGCAGTGAAAGGACTGGAGCCAGGGAC.

Of note for this clone: The gene names given are mouse names. The CDR3 end falls 4 residues outside the read, so it is completed with the germline J gene. The rearrangement uses TRBV5 and TRBJ2-1; perhaps TRBD2 as D (5 bases). This CDR3 has 14 residues. Germline CDR1 LGHNA, CDR2 YNLKQL (reference sequence). V shed 1 base and J shed 2 bases, with 6 bases lying between them. The CDR3: CASSQAGHYAEQFF. The sequenced CDR3 bases are TGTGCCAGCAGCCAAGCTGGGCACTATGCT.

Details on this clone: The genes and germline here are from mouse. The read terminates 4 residues before the CDR3 end, so the remaining end is supplied by the germline J gene. The genes are TRBV5 and TRBJ2-2; 9 bases agree with TRBD2. Germline CDR1 LGHNA, CDR2 YNLKQL (reference sequence). V dropped 0 bases and J dropped 4; count of bases not matched to a gene: 3. There are 16 residues in the CDR3. The CDR3 is CASSQEGLGSTGQLYF. CDR3 DNA (partial): TGTGCCAGCAGCCAAGAAGGACTGGGGTCCACCGGG.

Only a few counts were recorded for this clone. Germline and genes here are mouse. CDR3 loop: CTCSAEILGTNTGQLYF. The CDR3 DNA, read in part, is TGCACCTGCAGTGCAGAGATATTGGGGACAAACACCGGG. V gene TRBV1 combines with J gene TRBJ2-2, with D perhaps TRBD2 (5 bases). Read coverage stops 4 residues before the CDR3 terminus; the germline J gene supplies the remainder. Germline V gene sequence: CDR1 NSQYPW, CDR2 LRSPGD (reference sequence). The V gene lost 0 bases and the J gene lost 0 bases, with 11 bases spanning the gap. The CDR3 runs 17 residues.

This clone came up a few times. Gene names refer to mouse genes. With the read ending 4 residues before the CDR3 end, the germline J gene is used to fill in that end. This specimen includes other DNA sequences encoding the same CDR3. The chain combines TRBV19 with TRBJ2-7; 7 bases are a match to TRBD2. CDR1 and CDR2 (germline): FNHDT, SITEND (reference sequence). V lost 2 bases, J lost 3 bases, and 5 bases stayed unmatched. This CDR3 is built from 14 residues. CDR3: CASSIVGGNYEQYF. Partial CDR3 DNA: TGTGCCAGCAGTATTGTTGGGGGGAACTAT.